The present T cell receptor (beta chain) was sequenced within a study of blood T cell repertoires in COVID-19. Study summary: Sites in the United States, Italy and Spain provided acute and convalescent COVID-19 samples. Sources were T cells, B-cell-depleted T cells, or PBMCs; the material itself was cDNA or gDNA.

As originally analysed: The authors estimated nucleated cell counts from reference gene primer amplification. Profiled with immunoSEQ multiplex PCR; TCRdb holds only in-frame clones, not every one. The V and J calls and clone size come from that table; D and trimming were worked out from the DNA. The sample lists 200,000 to 250,000 clones; 65% to 90% were seen once. Germline CDR1 is MNHEY and CDR2 is SVGAGI. This CDR3 is 14 amino acids long. The ends were cut back, 0 bases at V and 5 bases at J, with 11 bases in the middle. Patients in Seattle were enrolled during active infection, then followed longitudinally.

Sequenced material: peripheral blood. This sequence joins TRBV6-5 and TRBJ2-7, with D possibly TRBD2 on 5 matching bases. This sequence originates from a man over 45 with COVID-19, enrolled during active disease. In DNA, the CDR3 is TGTGCCAGCAGTTACTCGAGGGTATCCCACGAGCAGTACTTC. This codes for CASSYSRVSHEQYF.